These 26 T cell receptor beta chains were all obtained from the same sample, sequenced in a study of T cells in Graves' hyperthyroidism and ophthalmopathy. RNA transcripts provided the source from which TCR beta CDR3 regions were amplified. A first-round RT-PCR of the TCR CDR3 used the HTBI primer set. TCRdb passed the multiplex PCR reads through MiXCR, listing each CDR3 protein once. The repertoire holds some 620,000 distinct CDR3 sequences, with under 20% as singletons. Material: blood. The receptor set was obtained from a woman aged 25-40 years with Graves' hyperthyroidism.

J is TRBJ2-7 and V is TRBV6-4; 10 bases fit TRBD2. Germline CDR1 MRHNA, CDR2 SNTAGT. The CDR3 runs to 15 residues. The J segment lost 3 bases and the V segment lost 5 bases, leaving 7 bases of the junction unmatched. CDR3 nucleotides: TGTGCCAGCAGTCTAGCGGGAGCCCCCGTCTACGAGCAGTACTTC. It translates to CASSLAGAPVYEQYF.

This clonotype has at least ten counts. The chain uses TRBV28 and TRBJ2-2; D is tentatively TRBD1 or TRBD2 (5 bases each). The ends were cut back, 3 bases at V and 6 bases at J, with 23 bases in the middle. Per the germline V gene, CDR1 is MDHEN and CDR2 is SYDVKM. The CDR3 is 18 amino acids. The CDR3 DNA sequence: TGTGCCAGCAGTTTTCTAGCAGAGACAGATCCCGGGCCCGGGGAGCTGTTTTTT. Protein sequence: CASSFLAETDPGPGELFF. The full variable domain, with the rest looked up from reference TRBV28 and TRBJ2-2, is DVKVTQSSRYLVKRTGEKVFLECVQDMDHENMFWYRQDPGLGLRLIYFSYDVKMKEKGDIPEGYSVSREKKERFSLILESASTNQTSMYLCASSFLAETDPGPGELFFGEGSRLTVL.

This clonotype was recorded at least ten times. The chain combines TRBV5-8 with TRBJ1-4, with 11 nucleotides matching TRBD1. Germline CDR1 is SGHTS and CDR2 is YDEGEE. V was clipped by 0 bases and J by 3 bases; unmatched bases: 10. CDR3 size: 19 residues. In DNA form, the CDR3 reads TGTGCCAGCAGCTTGGTGCGGACAGGGGGCGCCTGGGCTAATGAAAAACTGTTTTTT. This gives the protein CASSLVRTGGAWANEKLFF.

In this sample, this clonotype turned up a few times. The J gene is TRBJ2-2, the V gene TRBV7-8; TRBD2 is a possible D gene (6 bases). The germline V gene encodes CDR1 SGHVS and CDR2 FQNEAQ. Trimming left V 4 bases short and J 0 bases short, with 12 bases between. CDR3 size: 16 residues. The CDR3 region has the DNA TGTGCCAGCAGCTCGAAGGCTAGCGCGAACACCGGGGAGCTGTTTTTT. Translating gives CASSSKASANTGELFF.

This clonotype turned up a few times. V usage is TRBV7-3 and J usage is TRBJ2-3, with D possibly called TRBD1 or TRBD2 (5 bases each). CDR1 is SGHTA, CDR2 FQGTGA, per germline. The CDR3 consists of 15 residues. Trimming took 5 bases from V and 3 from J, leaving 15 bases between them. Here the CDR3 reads CASSRGAGETDTQYF. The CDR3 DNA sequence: TGTGCCAGCAGCAGGGGAGCCGGAGAGACAGATACGCAGTATTTT.

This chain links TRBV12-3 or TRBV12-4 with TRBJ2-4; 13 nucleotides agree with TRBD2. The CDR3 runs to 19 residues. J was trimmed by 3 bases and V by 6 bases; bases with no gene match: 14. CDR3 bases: TGTGCCAGCAGCCCCGGAACTAGCGGGAGGGCCCGGGACAAAAACATTCAGTACTTC. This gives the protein CASSPGTSGRARDKNIQYF.

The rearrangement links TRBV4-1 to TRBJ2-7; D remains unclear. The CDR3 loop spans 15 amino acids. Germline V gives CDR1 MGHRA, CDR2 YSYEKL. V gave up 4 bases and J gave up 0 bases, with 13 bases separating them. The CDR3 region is CASSLETASSYEQYF. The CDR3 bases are TGCGCCAGCAGCCTAGAGACCGCATCCTCCTACGAGCAGTACTTC.

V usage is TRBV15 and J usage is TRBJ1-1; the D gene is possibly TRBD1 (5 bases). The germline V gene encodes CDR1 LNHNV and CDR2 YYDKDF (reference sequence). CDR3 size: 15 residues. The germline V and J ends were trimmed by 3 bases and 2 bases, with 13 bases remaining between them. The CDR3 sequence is CATSSFGTANTEAFF. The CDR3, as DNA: TGTGCCACCAGCAGTTTCGGGACGGCAAACACTGAAGCTTTCTTT.

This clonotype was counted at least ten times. The CDR3 bases are TGTGCCAGCAGCCAAGATACGCAGTATTTT. As protein: CASSQDTQYF. The chain is built from TRBV6-1 and TRBJ2-3, with D hard to call. The CDR3 spans 10 residues. Germline V gene sequence: CDR1 MNHNS, CDR2 SASEGT. The V end lost 6 bases, the J end lost 5 bases, and 3 bases lay between the germline ends.

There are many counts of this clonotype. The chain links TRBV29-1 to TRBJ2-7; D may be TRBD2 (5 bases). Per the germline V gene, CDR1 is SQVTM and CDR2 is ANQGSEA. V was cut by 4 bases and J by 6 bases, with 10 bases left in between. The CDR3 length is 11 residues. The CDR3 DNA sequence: TGCAGCGTTGTTCGGGGAAGCGAGCAGTACTTC. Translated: CSVVRGSEQYF.

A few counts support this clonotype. CDR3 residues: CASSQGLSSVTGSGNTIYF. In DNA, the CDR3 is TGTGCCAGCAGCCAAGGGCTGAGCAGCGTAACAGGGTCTGGAAACACCATATATTTT. The V call is TRBV3-1, the J call TRBJ1-3; D might be TRBD1 (6 bases). This CDR3 is built from 19 residues. In germline, CDR1 is LGHDT, CDR2 YNNKEL (reference sequence). The ends were cut back, 1 base at V and 1 base at J, with 20 bases in the middle.

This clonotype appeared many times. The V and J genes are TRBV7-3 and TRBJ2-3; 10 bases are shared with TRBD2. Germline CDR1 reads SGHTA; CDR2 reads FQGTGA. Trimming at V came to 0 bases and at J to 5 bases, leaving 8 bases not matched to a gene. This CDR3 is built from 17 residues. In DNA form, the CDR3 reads TGTGCCAGCAGCTTAACACCGGGACTAGCGAAGGGAGATACGCAGTATTTT. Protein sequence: CASSLTPGLAKGDTQYF.

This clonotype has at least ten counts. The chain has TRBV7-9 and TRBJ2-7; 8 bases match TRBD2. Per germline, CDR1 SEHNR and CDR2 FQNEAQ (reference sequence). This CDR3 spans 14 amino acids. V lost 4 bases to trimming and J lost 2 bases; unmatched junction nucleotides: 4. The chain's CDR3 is CASSSSTSAYEQYF. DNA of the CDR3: TGTGCCAGCAGCTCGTCGACTAGCGCCTACGAGCAGTACTTC. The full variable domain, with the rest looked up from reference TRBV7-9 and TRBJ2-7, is DTGVSQNPRHKITKRGQNVTFRCDPISEHNRLYWYRQTLGQGPEFLTYFQNEAQLEKSRLLSDRFSAERPKGSFSTLEIQRTEQGDSAMYLCASSSSTSAYEQYFGPGTRLTVT.

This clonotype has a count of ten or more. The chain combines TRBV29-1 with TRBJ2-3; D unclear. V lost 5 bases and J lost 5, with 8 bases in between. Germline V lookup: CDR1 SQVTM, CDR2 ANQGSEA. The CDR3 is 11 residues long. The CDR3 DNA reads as TGCAGCGTTTTTCTTCTAGATACGCAGTATTTT. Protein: CSVFLLDTQYF.

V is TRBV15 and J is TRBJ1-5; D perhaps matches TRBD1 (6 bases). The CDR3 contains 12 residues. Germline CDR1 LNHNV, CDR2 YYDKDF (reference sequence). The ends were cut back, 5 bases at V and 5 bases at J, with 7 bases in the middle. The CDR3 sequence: CATSRTDQPQHF. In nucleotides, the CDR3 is TGTGCCACCAGCCGGACAGATCAGCCCCAGCATTTT.

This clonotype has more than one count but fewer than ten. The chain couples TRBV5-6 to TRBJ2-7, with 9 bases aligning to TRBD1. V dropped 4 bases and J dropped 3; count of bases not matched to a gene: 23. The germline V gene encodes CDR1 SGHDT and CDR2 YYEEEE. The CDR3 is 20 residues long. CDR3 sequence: CASSTVAGTGLRGPLYEQYF. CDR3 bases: TGTGCCAGCAGCACAGTAGCCGGGACAGGGCTGCGTGGGCCCCTCTACGAGCAGTACTTC.

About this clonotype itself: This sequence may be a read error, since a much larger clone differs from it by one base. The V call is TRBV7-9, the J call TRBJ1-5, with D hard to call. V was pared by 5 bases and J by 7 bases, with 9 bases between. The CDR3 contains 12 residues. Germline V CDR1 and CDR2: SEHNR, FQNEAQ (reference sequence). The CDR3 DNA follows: TGTGCCAGCAGCCGCCCCGGACAGCCCCAGCATTTT. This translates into CASSRPGQPQHF.

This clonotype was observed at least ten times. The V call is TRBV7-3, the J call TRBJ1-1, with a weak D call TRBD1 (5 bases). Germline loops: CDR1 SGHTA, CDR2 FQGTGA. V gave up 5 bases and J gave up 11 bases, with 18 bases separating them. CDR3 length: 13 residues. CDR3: CASSPITGGEAFF. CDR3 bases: TGTGCCAGCAGCCCCATTACTGGGGGGGAGGCTTTCTTT.

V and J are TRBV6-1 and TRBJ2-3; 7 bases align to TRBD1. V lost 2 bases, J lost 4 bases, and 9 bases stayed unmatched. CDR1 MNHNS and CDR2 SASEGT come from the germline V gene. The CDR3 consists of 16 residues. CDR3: CASSEPGRGNADTQYF. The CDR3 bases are TGTGCCAGCAGTGAACCCGGCAGGGGGAACGCAGATACGCAGTATTTT.

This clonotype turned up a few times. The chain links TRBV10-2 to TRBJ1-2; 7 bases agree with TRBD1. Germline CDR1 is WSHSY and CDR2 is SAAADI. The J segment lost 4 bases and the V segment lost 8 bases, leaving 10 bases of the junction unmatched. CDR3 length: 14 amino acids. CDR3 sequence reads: CASRNNWDSYGYTF. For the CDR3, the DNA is TGCGCCAGCCGAAACAATTGGGACAGCTATGGCTACACCTTC.

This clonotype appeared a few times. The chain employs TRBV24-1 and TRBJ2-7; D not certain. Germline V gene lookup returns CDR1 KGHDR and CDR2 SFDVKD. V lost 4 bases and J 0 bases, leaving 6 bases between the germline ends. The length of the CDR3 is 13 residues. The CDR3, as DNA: TGTGCCACCAGTGACCCAAACTCCTACGAGCAGTACTTC. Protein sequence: CATSDPNSYEQYF.

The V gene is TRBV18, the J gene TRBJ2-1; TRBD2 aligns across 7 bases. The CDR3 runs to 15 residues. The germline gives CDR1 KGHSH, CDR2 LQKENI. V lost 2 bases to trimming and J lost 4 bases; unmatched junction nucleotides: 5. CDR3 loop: CASSPNGGRYNEQFF. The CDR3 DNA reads TGTGCCAGCTCACCAAACGGGGGGAGGTACAATGAGCAGTTCTTC. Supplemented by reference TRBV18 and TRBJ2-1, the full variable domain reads NAGVMQNPRHLVRRRGQEARLRCSPMKGHSHVYWYRQLPEEGLKFMVYLQKENIIDESGMPKERFSAEFPKEGPSILRIQQVVRGDSAAYFCASSPNGGRYNEQFFGPGTRLTVL.

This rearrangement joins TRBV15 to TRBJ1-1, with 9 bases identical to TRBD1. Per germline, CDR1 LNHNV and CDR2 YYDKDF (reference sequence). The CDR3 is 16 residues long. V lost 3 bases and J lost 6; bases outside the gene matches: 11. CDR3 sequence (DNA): TGTGCCACCAGCAGGGGCCGGGGACAGGGAGTCTCTGAAGCTTTCTTT. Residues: CATSRGRGQGVSEAFF.

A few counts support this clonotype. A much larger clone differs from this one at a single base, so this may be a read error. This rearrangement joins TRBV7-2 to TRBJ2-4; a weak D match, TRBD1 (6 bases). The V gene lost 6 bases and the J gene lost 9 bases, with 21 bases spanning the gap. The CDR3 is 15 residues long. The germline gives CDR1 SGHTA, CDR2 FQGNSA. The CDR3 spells CASSPPLGAQGIQYF. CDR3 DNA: TGTGCCAGCAGTCCCCCTCTGGGGGCCCAAGGCATTCAGTACTTC. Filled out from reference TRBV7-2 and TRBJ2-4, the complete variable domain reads GAGVSQSPSNKVTEKGKDVELRCDPISGHTALYWYRQSLGQGLEFLIYFQGNSAPDKSGLPSDRFSAERTGGSVSTLTIQRTQQEDSAVYLCASSPPLGAQGIQYFGAGTRLSVL.

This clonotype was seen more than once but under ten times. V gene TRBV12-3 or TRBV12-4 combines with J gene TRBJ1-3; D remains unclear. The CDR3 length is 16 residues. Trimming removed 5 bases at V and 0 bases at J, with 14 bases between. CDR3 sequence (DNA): TGTGCCAGCAGTCGTAAACGGGTTTTCTCTGGAAACACCATATATTTT. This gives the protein CASSRKRVFSGNTIYF.

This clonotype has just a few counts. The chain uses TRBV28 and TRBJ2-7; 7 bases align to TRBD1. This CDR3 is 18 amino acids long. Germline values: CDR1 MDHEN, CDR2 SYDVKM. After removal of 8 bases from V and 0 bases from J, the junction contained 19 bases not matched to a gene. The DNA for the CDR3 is TGTGCCAGCTCACTCGCAAGGACAGGCCGCCTAAGCTCCTACGAGCAGTACTTC. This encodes CASSLARTGRLSSYEQYF.